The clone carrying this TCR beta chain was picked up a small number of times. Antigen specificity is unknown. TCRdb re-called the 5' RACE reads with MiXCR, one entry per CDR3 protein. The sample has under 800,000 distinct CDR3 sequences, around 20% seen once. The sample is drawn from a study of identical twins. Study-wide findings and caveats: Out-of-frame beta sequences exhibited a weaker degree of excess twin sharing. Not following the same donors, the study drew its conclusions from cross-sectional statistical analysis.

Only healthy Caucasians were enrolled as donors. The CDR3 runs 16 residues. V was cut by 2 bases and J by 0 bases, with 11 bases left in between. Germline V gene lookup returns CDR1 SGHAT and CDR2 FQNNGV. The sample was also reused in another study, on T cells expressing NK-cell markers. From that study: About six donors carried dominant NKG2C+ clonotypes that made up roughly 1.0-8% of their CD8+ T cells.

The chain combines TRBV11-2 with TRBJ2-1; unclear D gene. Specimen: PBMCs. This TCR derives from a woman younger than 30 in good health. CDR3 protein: CASSLWTVSSYNEQFF. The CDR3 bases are TGTGCCAGCAGCTTATGGACGGTTAGCTCCTACAATGAGCAGTTCTTC.